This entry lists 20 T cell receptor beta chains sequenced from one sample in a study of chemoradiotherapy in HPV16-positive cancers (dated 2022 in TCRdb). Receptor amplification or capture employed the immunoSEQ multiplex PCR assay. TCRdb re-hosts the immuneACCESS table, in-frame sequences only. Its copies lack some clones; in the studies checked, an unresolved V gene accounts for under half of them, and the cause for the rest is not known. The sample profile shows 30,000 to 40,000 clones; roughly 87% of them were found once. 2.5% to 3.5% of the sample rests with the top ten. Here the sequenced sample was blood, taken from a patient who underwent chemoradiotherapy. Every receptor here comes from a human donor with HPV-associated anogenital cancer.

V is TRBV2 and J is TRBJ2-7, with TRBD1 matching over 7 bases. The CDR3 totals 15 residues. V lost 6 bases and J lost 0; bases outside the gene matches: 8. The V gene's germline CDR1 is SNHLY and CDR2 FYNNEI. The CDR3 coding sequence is TGTGCCAGCAGGACTACGACAGGGCTCTCCTACGAGCAGTACTTC. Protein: CASRTTTGLSYEQYF.

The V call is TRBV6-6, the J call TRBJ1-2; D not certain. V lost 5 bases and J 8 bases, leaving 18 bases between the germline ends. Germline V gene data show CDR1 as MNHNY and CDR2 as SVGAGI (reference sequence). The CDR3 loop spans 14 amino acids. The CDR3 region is CASSPRQLPEGYTF. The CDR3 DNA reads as TGTGCCAGCAGTCCTAGGCAGCTTCCAGAGGGCTACACCTTC.

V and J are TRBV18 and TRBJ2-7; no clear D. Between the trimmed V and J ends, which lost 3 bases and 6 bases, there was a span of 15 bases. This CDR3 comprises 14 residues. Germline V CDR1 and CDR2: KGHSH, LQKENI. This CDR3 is CASSPAGAPGEQYF. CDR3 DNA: TGTGCCAGCTCACCGGCCGGAGCCCCAGGCGAGCAGTACTTC.

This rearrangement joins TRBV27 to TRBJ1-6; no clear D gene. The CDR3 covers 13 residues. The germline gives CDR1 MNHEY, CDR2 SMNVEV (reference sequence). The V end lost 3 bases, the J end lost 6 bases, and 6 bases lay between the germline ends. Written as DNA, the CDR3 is TGTGCCAGCAGTTTTTATAGTAATTCACCCCTCCACTTT. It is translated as CASSFYSNSPLHF.

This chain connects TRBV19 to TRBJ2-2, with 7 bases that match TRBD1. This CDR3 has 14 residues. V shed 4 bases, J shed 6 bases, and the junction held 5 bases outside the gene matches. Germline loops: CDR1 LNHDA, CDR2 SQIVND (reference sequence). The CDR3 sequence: CASSTKTGSGELFF. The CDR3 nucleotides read TGTGCCAGTAGTACCAAGACAGGGTCCGGGGAGCTGTTTTTT.

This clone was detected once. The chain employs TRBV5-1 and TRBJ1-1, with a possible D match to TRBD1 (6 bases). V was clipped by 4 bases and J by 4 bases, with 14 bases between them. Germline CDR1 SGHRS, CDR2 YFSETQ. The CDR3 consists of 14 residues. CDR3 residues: CASSQPTGTTEAFF. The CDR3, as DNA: TGCGCCAGCAGCCAACCCACAGGGACCACTGAAGCTTTCTTT.

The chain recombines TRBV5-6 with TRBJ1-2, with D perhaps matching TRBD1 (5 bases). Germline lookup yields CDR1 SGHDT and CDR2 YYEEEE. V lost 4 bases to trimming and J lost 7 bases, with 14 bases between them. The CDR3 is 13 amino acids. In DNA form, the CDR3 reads TGTGCCAGCAGCCTAGCAGGGTTCGGTGGCTACACCTTC. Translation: CASSLAGFGGYTF.

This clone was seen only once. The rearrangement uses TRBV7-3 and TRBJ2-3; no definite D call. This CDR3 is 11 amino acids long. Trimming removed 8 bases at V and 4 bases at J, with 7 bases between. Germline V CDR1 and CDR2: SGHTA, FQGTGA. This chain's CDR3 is CASGSADTQYF. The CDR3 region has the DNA TGTGCCAGCGGCAGCGCAGATACGCAGTATTTT.

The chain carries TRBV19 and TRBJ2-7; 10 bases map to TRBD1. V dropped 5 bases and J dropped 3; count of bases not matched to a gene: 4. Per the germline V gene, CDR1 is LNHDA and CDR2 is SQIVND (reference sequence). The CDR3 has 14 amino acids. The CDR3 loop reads CASSSRDRGYEQYF. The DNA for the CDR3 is TGTGCCAGTAGTTCCCGGGACAGGGGCTACGAGCAGTACTTC.

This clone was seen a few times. CDR3 coding DNA: TGTGCCAGCAGTGAAGAGGGGAACCCGCGTCAAGAGACCCAGTACTTC. The encoded protein is CASSEEGNPRQETQYF. The chain recombines TRBV6-1 with TRBJ2-5, with D tentatively TRBD1 (5 bases). Per the germline V gene, CDR1 is MNHNS and CDR2 is SASEGT. CDR3 length equals 16 residues. Trimming shortened V by 1 base and J by 2 bases, and 14 bases separated the two germline ends.

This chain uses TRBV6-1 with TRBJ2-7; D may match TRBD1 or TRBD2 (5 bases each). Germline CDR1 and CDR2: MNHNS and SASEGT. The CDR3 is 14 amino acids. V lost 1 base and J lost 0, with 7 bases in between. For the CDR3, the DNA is TGTGCCAGCAGTGAAGGGGGGAACTCCTACGAGCAGTACTTC. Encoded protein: CASSEGGNSYEQYF.

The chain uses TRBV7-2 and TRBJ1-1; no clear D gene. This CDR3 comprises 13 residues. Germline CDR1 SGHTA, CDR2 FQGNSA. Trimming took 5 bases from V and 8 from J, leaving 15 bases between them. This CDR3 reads CASSEVAVQEAFF. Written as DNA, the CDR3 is TGTGCCAGCAGCGAAGTCGCCGTACAAGAAGCTTTCTTT.

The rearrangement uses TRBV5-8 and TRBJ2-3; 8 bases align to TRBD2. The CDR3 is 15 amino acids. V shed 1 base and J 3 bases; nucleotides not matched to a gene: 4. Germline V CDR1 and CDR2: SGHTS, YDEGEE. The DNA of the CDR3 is TGTGCCAGCAGCTTGAGCGGGAGTGGTACAGATACGCAGTATTTT. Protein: CASSLSGSGTDTQYF. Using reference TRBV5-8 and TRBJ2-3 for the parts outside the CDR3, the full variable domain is EAGVTQSPTHLIKTRGQQATLRCSPISGHTSVYWYQQALGLGLQFLLWYDEGEERNRGNFPPRFSGRQFPNYSSELNVNALELEDSALYLCASSLSGSGTDTQYFGPGTRLTVL.

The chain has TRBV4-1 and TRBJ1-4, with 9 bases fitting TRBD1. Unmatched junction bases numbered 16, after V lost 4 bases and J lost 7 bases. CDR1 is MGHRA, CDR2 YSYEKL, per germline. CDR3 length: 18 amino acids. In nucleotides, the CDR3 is TGCGCCAGCAGCCCTCACGCCCTACAGGGGGCCCGGGGTGAAAAACTGTTTTTT. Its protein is CASSPHALQGARGEKLFF.

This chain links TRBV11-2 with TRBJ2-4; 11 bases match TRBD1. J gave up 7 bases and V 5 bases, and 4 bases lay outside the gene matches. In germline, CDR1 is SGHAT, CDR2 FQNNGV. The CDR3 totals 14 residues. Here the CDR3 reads CASSVRDRGNIQYF. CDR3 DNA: TGTGCCAGCAGCGTTCGGGACAGGGGGAACATTCAGTACTTC.

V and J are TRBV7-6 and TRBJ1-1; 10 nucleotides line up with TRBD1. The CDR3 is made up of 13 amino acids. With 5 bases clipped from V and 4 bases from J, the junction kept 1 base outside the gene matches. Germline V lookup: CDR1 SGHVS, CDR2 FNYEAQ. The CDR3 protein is CASSRTGGTEAFF. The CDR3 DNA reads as TGTGCCAGCAGCCGGACAGGGGGCACTGAAGCTTTCTTT.

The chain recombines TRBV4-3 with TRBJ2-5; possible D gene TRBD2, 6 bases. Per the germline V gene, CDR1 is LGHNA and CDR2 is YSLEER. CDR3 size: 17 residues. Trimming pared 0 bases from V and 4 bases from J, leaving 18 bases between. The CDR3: CASSQDKVRGWGETQYF. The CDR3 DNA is TGCGCCAGCAGCCAAGATAAAGTCCGGGGGTGGGGAGAGACCCAGTACTTC.

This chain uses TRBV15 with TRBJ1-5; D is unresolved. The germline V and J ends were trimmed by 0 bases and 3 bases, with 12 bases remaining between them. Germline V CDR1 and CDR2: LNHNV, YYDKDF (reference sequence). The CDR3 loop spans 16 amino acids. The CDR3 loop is CATSRERWGYNQPQHF. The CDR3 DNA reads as TGTGCCACCAGCAGAGAGCGTTGGGGTTACAATCAGCCCCAGCATTTT.

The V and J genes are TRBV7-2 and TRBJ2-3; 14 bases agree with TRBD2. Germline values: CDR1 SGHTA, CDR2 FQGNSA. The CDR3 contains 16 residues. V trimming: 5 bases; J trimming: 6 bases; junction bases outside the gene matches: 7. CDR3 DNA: TGTGCCAGCAGCCGAATGGGACTAGCGGGGGTTGATACGCAGTATTTT. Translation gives CASSRMGLAGVDTQYF.

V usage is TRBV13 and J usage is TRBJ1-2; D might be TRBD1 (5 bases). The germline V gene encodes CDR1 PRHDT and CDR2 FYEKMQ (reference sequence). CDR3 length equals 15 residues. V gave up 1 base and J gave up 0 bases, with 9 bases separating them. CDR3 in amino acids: CASSLARAPNYGYTF. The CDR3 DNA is TGTGCCAGCAGCTTAGCCAGGGCCCCTAACTATGGCTACACCTTC.